The 15 T cell receptor beta chains given below trace back to one sample, sequenced in a study of blood T cell repertoires in COVID-19. Libraries were prepared by immunoSEQ multiplex PCR; TCRdb keeps only in-frame clonotypes and omits some of them. The table has about 440,000 clones, roughly 85% seen once. The source material was PBMCs or T cells enriched from blood (not recorded which). The receptors were sampled from a woman aged 18 to 35 with acute COVID-19.

The chain employs TRBV5-1 and TRBJ2-2; perhaps TRBD1 as D (5 bases). This CDR3 comprises 16 residues. Germline V gene lookup returns CDR1 SGHRS and CDR2 YFSETQ. Trimming took 0 bases from V and 2 from J, leaving 11 bases between them. This chain's CDR3 is CASSLDRRVNTGELFF. The CDR3 coding sequence is TGCGCCAGCAGCTTGGATCGCAGGGTAAACACCGGGGAGCTGTTTTTT.

This clone has just one count. The chain combines TRBV9 with TRBJ2-7; 8 bases agree with TRBD2. Per the germline V gene, CDR1 is SGDLS and CDR2 is YYNGEE. The trim removed 0 bases at V and 6 bases at J, leaving 14 bases unmatched. This CDR3 has 17 residues. The CDR3 DNA is TGTGCCAGCAGCGTAGCAGCGGGAGCCGGTGCTTCGGGCGAGCAGTACTTC. Its protein product is CASSVAAGAGASGEQYF.

This chain joins TRBV11-3 and TRBJ2-1, with TRBD2 identical over 9 bases. J gave up 2 bases and V 3 bases, and 2 bases lay outside the gene matches. The CDR3 loop spans 15 amino acids. Germline V CDR1 and CDR2: SGHNT, YENEEA. CDR3 amino acids: CASSFSGSTYNEQFF. DNA of the CDR3: TGTGCCAGCAGCTTTAGCGGGAGTACCTACAATGAGCAGTTCTTC.

This clone has a single count. V usage is TRBV27 and J usage is TRBJ2-3, with TRBD2 identical over 12 bases. The V gene's germline CDR1 is MNHEY and CDR2 SMNVEV (reference sequence). The V gene end was trimmed by 2 bases and the J gene end by 2 bases; junction bases not matched to a gene: 11. This CDR3 region has 19 residues. The CDR3: CASSLTLAGGRRDTDTQYF. The CDR3 nucleotides read TGTGCCAGCAGTTTAACTCTAGCGGGGGGGCGGAGGGACACAGATACGCAGTATTTT.

The chain combines TRBV4-3 with TRBJ2-1; 8 bases line up with TRBD2. The CDR3 spans 17 residues. Germline V CDR1 and CDR2: LGHNA, YSLEER. The J segment lost 6 bases and the V segment lost 0 bases, leaving 10 bases of the junction unmatched. The CDR3 region is CASSQEGVVAGTNEQFF. CDR3 bases: TGCGCCAGCAGCCAAGAGGGGGTGGTAGCGGGGACCAATGAGCAGTTCTTC.

This clone was observed a handful of times. The rearrangement uses TRBV7-2 and TRBJ2-3; 9 positions match TRBD2. The CDR3 sequence is 14 residues long. V trimming: 4 bases; J trimming: 4 bases; junction bases outside the gene matches: 3. Looked up from germline, CDR1 is SGHTA and CDR2 is FQGNSA. CDR3 amino acids: CASSSSGKADTQYF. The DNA of the CDR3 is TGTGCCAGCAGCTCTAGCGGGAAGGCAGATACGCAGTATTTT. Filled out from reference TRBV7-2 and TRBJ2-3, the complete variable domain reads GAGVSQSPSNKVTEKGKDVELRCDPISGHTALYWYRQSLGQGLEFLIYFQGNSAPDKSGLPSDRFSAERTGGSVSTLTIQRTQQEDSAVYLCASSSSGKADTQYFGPGTRLTVL.

The CDR3 region is CATKAAGGSGNTIYF. The CDR3 coding sequence is TGTGCCACAAAGGCGGCAGGAGGATCTGGAAACACCATATATTTT. The chain joins TRBV10-3 to TRBJ1-3; D gene unclear. This CDR3 contains 15 residues. The V and J ends lost 10 bases and 1 base respectively, with 17 bases between them. Germline V gene data show CDR1 as ENHRY and CDR2 as SYGVKD.

This rearrangement joins TRBV27 to TRBJ2-5; 16 bases line up with TRBD2. Germline assignment: CDR1 MNHEY and CDR2 SMNVEV (reference sequence). V lost 4 bases, J lost 4 bases, and 6 bases stayed unmatched. This CDR3 is built from 17 residues. In nucleotides, the CDR3 is TGTGCCAGCAGTTCGGGACTAGCGGGAGGGCCCTCAGAGACCCAGTACTTC. Translated: CASSSGLAGGPSETQYF.

The sample holds one count of this clone. CDR3 amino acids: CASKRGVEAFF. CDR3 sequence (DNA): TGTGCCAGCAAGCGGGGGGTTGAAGCTTTCTTT. This chain joins TRBV28 and TRBJ1-1, with a possible D match to TRBD1 (5 bases). The CDR3 is made up of 11 amino acids. Germline V gene data show CDR1 as MDHEN and CDR2 as SYDVKM. Trimming removed 7 bases from V and 7 bases from J, with 10 bases in between.

This chain joins TRBV11-2 and TRBJ1-4; TRBD1 is a possible D gene (6 bases). Trimming removed 4 bases at V and 4 bases at J, with 19 bases between. In germline, CDR1 is SGHAT, CDR2 FQNNGV. The CDR3 runs to 17 residues. The CDR3 loop reads CASSSGQLPRNNEKLFF. For the CDR3, the DNA is TGTGCCAGCAGCTCTGGACAGCTCCCGCGAAATAATGAAAAACTGTTTTTT.

The chain recombines TRBV2 with TRBJ2-3; no clear D gene. V was trimmed by 3 bases and J by 5 bases, leaving 9 bases between them. Looked up from germline, CDR1 is SNHLY and CDR2 is FYNNEI. The CDR3 sequence is 13 residues long. CDR3 in DNA: TGTGCCAGCAGTGATGCTAGTCGAGATACGCAGTATTTT. This encodes CASSDASRDTQYF.

The rearrangement links TRBV20-1 to TRBJ2-7; perhaps TRBD1 as D (5 bases). The CDR3 runs to 16 residues. V lost 3 bases and J lost 0, with 18 bases in between. Looked up from germline, CDR1 is DFQATT and CDR2 is SNEGSKA (reference sequence). As DNA, the CDR3 is TGCAGTGCTAGTAGAGAAAGGGGTGCCCCCTCCTACGAGCAGTACTTC. The encoded protein is CSASRERGAPSYEQYF.

V is TRBV7-8 and J is TRBJ1-2, with 7 bases fitting TRBD1. CDR1 SGHVS and CDR2 FQNEAQ come from the germline V gene. The V segment lost 3 bases and the J segment 5 bases; nucleotides outside the gene matches: 3. The CDR3 is made up of 13 amino acids. DNA for the CDR3: TGTGCCAGCAGCTTCGGACAGGATTATGGCTACACCTTC. Protein product: CASSFGQDYGYTF. Combining the CDR3 with reference TRBV7-8 and TRBJ1-2 gives the whole variable domain GAGVSQSPRYKVAKRGQDVALRCDPISGHVSLFWYQQALGQGPEFLTYFQNEAQLDKSGLPSDRFFAERPEGSVSTLKIQRTQQEDSAVYLCASSFGQDYGYTFGSGTRLTVV.

The chain is built from TRBV30 and TRBJ2-5; perhaps TRBD2 as D (6 bases). Germline-derived CDR1 and CDR2 are GTSNPN and SVGIG (reference sequence). Between the trimmed V and J ends, which lost 2 bases and 0 bases, there was a span of 7 bases. The CDR3 runs 13 residues. CDR3 nucleotides: TGTGCCTGGAGTTGGGGGGACCAAGAGACCCAGTACTTC. Encoded protein: CAWSWGDQETQYF. The full variable domain, rest sourced from reference TRBV30 and TRBJ2-5, is SQTIHQWPATLVQPVGSPLSLECTVEGTSNPNLYWYRQAAGRGLQLLFYSVGIGQISSEVPQNLSASRPQDRQFILSSKKLLLSDSGFYLCAWSWGDQETQYFGPGTRLLVL.

The rearrangement uses TRBV6-5 and TRBJ1-3; tentatively, D is TRBD1 (6 bases). Germline V gene lookup returns CDR1 MNHEY and CDR2 SVGAGI. V lost 6 bases and J 0 bases, leaving 9 bases between the germline ends. CDR3 length: 14 amino acids. The DNA for the CDR3 is TGTGCCAGCAGCGGACAGCTCTCTGGAAACACCATATATTTT. Protein product: CASSGQLSGNTIYF.